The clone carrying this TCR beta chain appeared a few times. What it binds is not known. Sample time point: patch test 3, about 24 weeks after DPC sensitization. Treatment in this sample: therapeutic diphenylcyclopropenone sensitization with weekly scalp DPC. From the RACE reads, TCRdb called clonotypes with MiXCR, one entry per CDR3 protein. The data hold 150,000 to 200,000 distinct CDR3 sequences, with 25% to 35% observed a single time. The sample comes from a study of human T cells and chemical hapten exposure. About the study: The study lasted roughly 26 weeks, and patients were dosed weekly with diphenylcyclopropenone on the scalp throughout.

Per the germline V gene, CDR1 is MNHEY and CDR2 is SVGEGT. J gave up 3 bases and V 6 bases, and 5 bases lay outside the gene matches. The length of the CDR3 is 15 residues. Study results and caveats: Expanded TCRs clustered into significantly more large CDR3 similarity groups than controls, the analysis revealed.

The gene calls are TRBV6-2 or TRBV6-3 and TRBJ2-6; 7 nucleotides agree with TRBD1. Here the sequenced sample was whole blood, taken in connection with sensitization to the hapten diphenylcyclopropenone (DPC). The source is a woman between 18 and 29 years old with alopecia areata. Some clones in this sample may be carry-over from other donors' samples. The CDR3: CASRSGGSGANVLTF. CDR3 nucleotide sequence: TGTGCCAGCAGATCAGGGGGAAGTGGGGCCAACGTCCTGACTTTC.